This record looks at one TCR beta chain sequence and its context. What it binds is unknown. The source of the sample is a study of PD-1 blockade in classical Hodgkin lymphoma. Every patient had relapsed following autologous stem cell transplantation, and cohorts differed in brentuximab vedotin exposure. The germline CDR1 and CDR2 sequences are SNHLY and FYNNEI. V lost 4 bases and J lost 7, with 4 bases in between. The CDR3 loop spans 11 amino acids. Overall study findings and caveats: Nivolumab initiation under 1 year post-ASCT meant exclusion. Healthy donors reportedly exceeded newly diagnosed patients in baseline TCR diversity. Patients who responded completely had about the same baseline diversity as newly diagnosed patients.

Clones were sequenced by immunoSEQ multiplex PCR, and TCRdb holds only the in-frame ones, with some missing. The sample has some 46,000 clones, 80% seen once. V gene TRBV2 combines with J gene TRBJ1-4, with D unclear. The specimen was peripheral blood mononuclear cells (PBMCs), collected before the second cycle of nivolumab. The origin of this receptor is a human donor with classical Hodgkin lymphoma. The DNA of the CDR3 is TGTGCCAGCAGTGTGACTGAAAAACTGTTTTTT. Its protein is CASSVTEKLFF.